Presented here are 20 T cell receptor beta chains from one specimen sequenced in a study of blood T cell repertoires in COVID-19 (dated by TCRdb to 2018 to 2020). The library was generated by the immunoSEQ multiplex PCR assay. The source is immuneACCESS, and TCRdb retained only in-frame sequences with V and J called. Part of the clones is not carried over; for the studies checked, unresolved V genes explain less than half of this, and the remainder is unexplained. A total of approximately 200,000 clones appear in this sample, roughly 85% of them only once. Over 2.5% of the sample is held by the ten biggest clonotypes. The specimen sequenced was peripheral blood. These receptor sequences come from a man aged 55 to 69 with acute or convalescent COVID-19.

Here the CDR3 reads CASRDYEKLFF. In DNA, the CDR3 is TGTGCCAGCAGGGACTACGAAAAACTGTTTTTT. The gene calls are TRBV6-5 and TRBJ1-4; no definite D call. The CDR3 totals 11 residues. The germline V gene has CDR1 MNHEY and CDR2 SVGAGI. Trimming took off 6 bases at V and 8 bases at J, with 7 bases between the two ends.

The chain couples TRBV24-1 to TRBJ2-3, with D unresolved. V shed 7 bases and J shed 0 bases, with 10 bases lying between them. CDR3 length equals 14 residues. The germline V gene encodes CDR1 KGHDR and CDR2 SFDVKD. The CDR3, as DNA: TGTGCCACCAGCGCCTACCCTAGCACAGATACGCAGTATTTT. It yields the protein CATSAYPSTDTQYF.

The chain couples TRBV21-1 to TRBJ1-1; the listed D gene, TRBD1, was not tested against the DNA. TRBV21-1 is annotated as a pseudogene. The CDR3 is 15 residues long. CDR3 in amino acids: CASSKARQGNTEAFF. The CDR3 DNA sequence: TGTGCCAGCAGCAAAGCGCGACAGGGGAACACTGAAGCTTTCTTT.

The chain employs TRBV5-5 and TRBJ1-1; 7 positions agree with TRBD1. Per the germline V gene, CDR1 is SGHKS and CDR2 is YYEKEE (reference sequence). This CDR3 is built from 14 residues. V was clipped by 6 bases and J by 1 base; unmatched bases: 6. The CDR3 coding sequence is TGTGCCAGCACCCTGGAGGGGGCGAACACTGAAGCTTTCTTT. Protein product: CASTLEGANTEAFF.

This chain joins TRBV6-5 and TRBJ2-1, with D possibly TRBD2 on 6 matching bases. Trimming left V 7 bases short and J 3 bases short, with 16 bases between. CDR1 is MNHEY, CDR2 SVGAGI, per germline. CDR3 length: 15 amino acids. CDR3 sequence reads: CASTDGGMGYNEQFF. The DNA for the CDR3 is TGTGCCAGCACCGACGGCGGGATGGGCTACAATGAGCAGTTCTTC.

The chain links TRBV7-9 to TRBJ2-2, with no clear D. V was pared by 2 bases and J by 1 base, with 5 bases between. This CDR3 contains 14 residues. The germline V gene has CDR1 SEHNR and CDR2 FQNEAQ (reference sequence). The CDR3 DNA follows: TGTGCCAGCAGCTTACCGGGGAACACCGGGGAGCTGTTTTTT. It yields the protein CASSLPGNTGELFF.

The chain carries TRBV28 and TRBJ2-3, with 8 bases that match TRBD1. This CDR3 contains 16 residues. V lost 5 bases and J lost 5; bases outside the gene matches: 12. Germline V CDR1 and CDR2: MDHEN, SYDVKM. CDR3 bases: TGTGCCAGCAGTGGCTGGGGCAGGGGGCCTGAAGATACGCAGTATTTT. Amino acid sequence: CASSGWGRGPEDTQYF.

The V call is TRBV4-1, the J call TRBJ1-4; 9 nucleotides match TRBD1. Germline loops: CDR1 MGHRA, CDR2 YSYEKL. Trimming took 4 bases from V and 6 from J; bases not matched to a gene: 3. The CDR3 runs to 14 residues. This chain's CDR3 is CASSLRDRDEKLFF. In nucleotides, the CDR3 is TGCGCCAGCAGCCTCCGGGACAGGGATGAAAAACTGTTTTTT.

V is TRBV27 and J is TRBJ2-7, with D maybe TRBD1 (6 bases). V was cut by 5 bases and J by 2 bases, with 16 bases left in between. The length of the CDR3 is 15 residues. CDR1 MNHEY and CDR2 SMNVEV come from the germline V gene (reference sequence). The DNA of the CDR3 is TGTGCCAGCAGTACAGGCACAGGGATCCCCTACGAGCAGTACTTC. It translates to CASSTGTGIPYEQYF.

The J gene is TRBJ2-1, the V gene TRBV4-3; 12 nucleotides match TRBD2. Germline CDR1 is LGHNA and CDR2 is YSLEER. V lost 0 bases to trimming and J lost 7 bases; unmatched junction nucleotides: 1. The CDR3 covers 15 residues. As DNA, the CDR3 is TGCGCCAGCAGCCAAGATGGACTAGCGGGAAATGAGCAGTTCTTC. Translating gives CASSQDGLAGNEQFF.

J is TRBJ2-7 and V is TRBV5-1; 9 bases map to TRBD1. Germline values: CDR1 SGHRS, CDR2 YFSETQ. The CDR3 contains 15 residues. V was pared by 2 bases and J by 5 bases, with 8 bases of the junction left unmatched. CDR3 nucleotides: TGCGCCAGCAGCTTTACCGGACAGGGGAAGGACGAGCAGTACTTC. Translating it yields CASSFTGQGKDEQYF.

The rearrangement links TRBV19 to TRBJ2-6; TRBD1 matches at 7 bases. CDR3 length equals 18 residues. Trimming at V came to 10 bases and at J to 0 bases, leaving 15 bases not matched to a gene. Looked up from germline, CDR1 is LNHDA and CDR2 is SQIVND (reference sequence). CDR3 loop: CATVGLGDSSSGANVLTF. DNA for the CDR3: TGTGCCACCGTTGGTTTAGGGGACAGCAGCTCTGGGGCCAACGTCCTGACTTTC.

The V call is TRBV7-9, the J call TRBJ1-5; possibly TRBD1 for D (5 bases). The CDR3 extends over 16 amino acids. V lost 1 base, J lost 1 base, and 11 bases lay in between. Germline CDR1 reads SEHNR; CDR2 reads FQNEAQ (reference sequence). The CDR3 DNA is TGTGCCAGCAGCTTAGAGGCAGGGCTAAGCAATCAGCCCCAGCATTTT. This encodes CASSLEAGLSNQPQHF.

Comment on this clone: Other DNA variants within this sample encode the same CDR3. This chain uses TRBV3-1 (or the pseudogene TRBV3-2) with TRBJ1-2; no reliable D call. Trimming shortened V by 0 bases and J by 0 bases, and 8 bases separated the two germline ends. Germline V gene data show CDR1 as LGHDT and CDR2 as YNNKEL (reference sequence). CDR3 size: 15 residues. The CDR3 reads CASSQDYVANYGYTF. CDR3 in DNA: TGTGCCAGCAGCCAAGATTACGTAGCTAACTATGGCTACACCTTC.

The chain employs TRBV18 and TRBJ2-7; 11 bases fit TRBD1. CDR3 length: 15 amino acids. Germline V CDR1 and CDR2: KGHSH, LQKENI. The V and J ends lost 4 bases and 4 bases, in that order; junction bases with no gene match: 6. The CDR3 DNA reads TGTGCCAGCTCACTCCCGGGACAGGGGGGGTACGAGCAGTACTTC. Its translation: CASSLPGQGGYEQYF. Full variable domain (missing parts from reference TRBV18 and TRBJ2-7): NAGVMQNPRHLVRRRGQEARLRCSPMKGHSHVYWYRQLPEEGLKFMVYLQKENIIDESGMPKERFSAEFPKEGPSILRIQQVVRGDSAAYFCASSLPGQGGYEQYFGPGTRLTVT.

This clone was seen more than once but under ten times. The chain uses TRBV12-3 or TRBV12-4 and TRBJ1-1, with no clear D. The V end lost 6 bases, the J end lost 4 bases, and 12 bases lay between the germline ends. CDR3 length: 13 residues. The CDR3: CASSMGLATEAFF. Here the CDR3 DNA reads TGTGCCAGCAGCATGGGCCTGGCCACTGAAGCTTTCTTT.

This clone was detected many times. The rearrangement joins TRBV7-2 to TRBJ2-1; 7 bases map to TRBD1. Per germline, CDR1 SGHTA and CDR2 FQGNSA. The CDR3 has 13 residues. Trimming at V came to 2 bases and at J to 16 bases, leaving 11 bases not matched to a gene. The CDR3, as DNA: TGTGCCAGCAGCTTAAAGTCCGGGACAGTGCATTTCTTC. Protein sequence: CASSLKSGTVHFF.

The chain carries TRBV7-7 and TRBJ1-1; D not resolved. This CDR3 has 12 residues. CDR1 and CDR2 from the germline V gene are SSHAT and FNYEAQ (reference sequence). Trimming removed 11 bases from V and 5 bases from J, with 15 bases in between. The CDR3 loop reads CAVGGLGTEAFF. The CDR3 bases are TGTGCCGTGGGAGGGCTTGGAACTGAAGCTTTCTTT. The full variable domain, its missing parts supplied by reference TRBV7-7 and TRBJ1-1, is GAGVSQSPRYKVTKRGQDVTLRCDPISSHATLYWYQQALGQGPEFLTYFNYEAQPDKSGLPSDRFSAERPEGSISTLTIQRTEQRDSAMYRCAVGGLGTEAFFGQGTRLTVV.

V and J are TRBV30 and TRBJ1-6, with 11 bases aligning to TRBD1. The CDR3 has 15 residues. The germline V gene encodes CDR1 GTSNPN and CDR2 SVGIG (reference sequence). J gave up 9 bases and V 8 bases, and 12 bases lay outside the gene matches. In DNA, the CDR3 is TGTGCCACACTACTGGACAGGGGGCTAGGTTCACCCCTCCACTTT. It yields the protein CATLLDRGLGSPLHF.

The chain employs TRBV5-1 and TRBJ2-2; 10 positions match TRBD2. The V and J ends lost 4 bases and 1 base, in that order; junction bases with no gene match: 4. This CDR3 region has 16 residues. In germline, CDR1 is SGHRS, CDR2 YFSETQ. CDR3 sequence: CASSVGLAVNTGELFF. The CDR3 DNA follows: TGCGCCAGCAGCGTTGGACTAGCGGTGAACACCGGGGAGCTGTTTTTT.